The next 17 T cell receptor beta chains were all read from a single sample in a study of T cells after yellow fever vaccination. MiXCR was run by TCRdb on the 5' RACE reads, yielding one entry per CDR3 protein. This sample has under 300,000 distinct CDR3 sequences, with around 6.7% found just once. Sequenced here: CD4+ T cells sorted from PBMCs, sampled on the day of the yellow fever booster vaccination. All receptors derive from a man aged 25-45 years who received the YFV17D yellow fever vaccine.

This clonotype turned up a few times. The chain joins TRBV30 to TRBJ2-3; D is unresolved. CDR3 length: 13 residues. CDR1 is GTSNPN, CDR2 SVGIG, per germline (reference sequence). V was pared by 7 bases and J by 2 bases, with 13 bases between. The CDR3 sequence is CASDSTHTDTQYF. The CDR3 nucleotides read TGTGCCTCCGATTCCACACACACAGATACGCAGTATTTT.

The chain is built from TRBV7-8 and TRBJ1-1; D is ambiguous. Germline loops: CDR1 SGHVS, CDR2 FQNEAQ. The CDR3 loop spans 12 amino acids. V gave up 1 base and J gave up 6 bases, with 6 bases separating them. CDR3 protein: CASSLDTPEAFF. CDR3 nucleotides: TGTGCCAGCAGCTTAGATACCCCTGAAGCTTTCTTT.

This clonotype was seen more than once but under ten times. The chain uses TRBV10-3 and TRBJ1-2; a possible D gene is TRBD1 (5 bases). Germline CDR1 and CDR2: ENHRY and SYGVKD. The CDR3 sequence is 15 residues long. V was shortened by 4 bases and J by 3 bases, with 15 bases between the two germline ends. The CDR3 DNA follows: TGTGCCATCAGTGTGGGGACTTCCACGGACTATGGCTACACCTTC. Amino acids: CAISVGTSTDYGYTF.

The chain has TRBV5-1 and TRBJ2-3; D may be TRBD1 or TRBD2 (5 bases each). V lost 0 bases, J lost 5 bases, and 16 bases lay in between. This CDR3 has 16 amino acids. Per the germline V gene, CDR1 is SGHRS and CDR2 is YFSETQ. As DNA, the CDR3 is TGCGCCAGCAGCTTGGCCGGGACCCCGGGCGGAGATACGCAGTATTTT. It encodes CASSLAGTPGGDTQYF.

This clonotype was seen repeatedly, ten times or more. The chain couples TRBV7-7 to TRBJ2-3; 8 bases fit TRBD2. Germline V gene sequence: CDR1 SSHAT, CDR2 FNYEAQ (reference sequence). This CDR3 spans 15 amino acids. With 4 bases clipped from V and 1 base from J, the junction kept 4 bases outside the gene matches. The CDR3 here is CASSSSGSGTDTQYF. DNA for the CDR3: TGTGCCAGCAGCTCAAGCGGGAGTGGCACAGATACGCAGTATTTT.

The CDR3 bases are TGTGCCAGCAGTTTCTTTGACAGGGGCGCAGGGGGGGGCTACACCTTC. Protein sequence: CASSFFDRGAGGGYTF. The V gene is TRBV28, the J gene TRBJ1-2; 8 bases are shared with TRBD1. Germline CDR1 and CDR2: MDHEN and SYDVKM. The trim removed 3 bases at V and 8 bases at J, leaving 14 bases unmatched. The CDR3 totals 16 residues.

Many counts were recorded for this clonotype. The gene calls are TRBV29-1 and TRBJ2-3; 7 bases fit TRBD2. The CDR3 consists of 15 residues. V dropped 7 bases and J dropped 2; count of bases not matched to a gene: 12. Germline V CDR1 and CDR2: SQVTM, ANQGSEA. Here the CDR3 DNA reads TGCAGCGCTGGGGCGGGCAGCGGGAACACAGATACGCAGTATTTT. It is translated as CSAGAGSGNTDTQYF.

This clonotype was seen a few times. CDR3 sequence: CASSQGLAGGEQYF. The CDR3 bases are TGTGCCAGCAGCCAGGGACTAGCGGGCGGCGAGCAGTACTTC. The genes are TRBV7-9 and TRBJ2-7; 12 bases match TRBD2. In germline, CDR1 is SEHNR, CDR2 FQNEAQ (reference sequence). The CDR3 loop spans 14 amino acids. Losses at the gene ends were 5 bases for V and 6 bases for J; bases not matched to a gene: 5.

The rearrangement joins TRBV5-1 to TRBJ2-6, with 7 bases fitting TRBD1. Trimming removed 4 bases from V and 3 bases from J; junction bases left unmatched: 7. The CDR3 length is 16 residues. Germline CDR1 SGHRS, CDR2 YFSETQ. The CDR3 spells CASSSNTGVGANVLTF. In DNA, the CDR3 is TGCGCCAGCAGCAGCAACACAGGGGTTGGGGCCAACGTCCTGACTTTC.

The sample holds many counts of this clonotype. The CDR3 coding sequence is TGTGCCAGCAGCCGGGACAGGGGTGTCTACGAGCAGTACTTC. Translating it yields CASSRDRGVYEQYF. This sequence joins TRBV6-2 or TRBV6-3 and TRBJ2-7; 10 bases line up with TRBD1. CDR3 length equals 14 residues. V was pared by 6 bases and J by 3 bases, with 5 bases of the junction left unmatched. Germline assignment: CDR1 MNHEY and CDR2 SVGEGT.

This clonotype was observed a handful of times. CDR3 amino acids: CASSQEGREGRGIPGETQYF. CDR3 nucleotide sequence: TGTGCCAGCAGCCAAGAGGGCCGGGAGGGCCGGGGAATTCCTGGAGAGACCCAGTACTTC. The chain combines TRBV4-2 with TRBJ2-5; TRBD2 agrees at 8 bases. The CDR3 covers 20 residues. Germline lookup yields CDR1 LGHNA and CDR2 YNFKEQ. V was clipped by 0 bases and J by 4 bases; unmatched bases: 19.

This clonotype has a count of ten or more. This rearrangement joins TRBV18 to TRBJ2-1, with D possibly being TRBD2 (6 bases). Trimming left V 5 bases short and J 3 bases short, with 11 bases between. From germline, CDR1 is KGHSH and CDR2 LQKENI. The length of the CDR3 is 14 residues. The CDR3 loop reads CASSKTGSYNEQFF. The CDR3 nucleotides are TGTGCCAGCTCAAAGACCGGGAGCTACAATGAGCAGTTCTTC.

This chain links TRBV7-2 with TRBJ2-3; TRBD2 agrees at 8 bases. Germline loops: CDR1 SGHTA, CDR2 FQGNSA. The CDR3 is 16 amino acids. V lost 7 bases to trimming and J lost 1 base; unmatched junction nucleotides: 10. CDR3: CASTRRALAGTDTQYF. In DNA, the CDR3 is TGTGCCAGCACCCGACGGGCACTAGCGGGCACAGATACGCAGTATTTT.

This clonotype was seen ten or more times. The chain combines TRBV4-2 with TRBJ2-5; 8 nucleotides align to TRBD2. This CDR3 comprises 16 residues. Germline loops: CDR1 LGHNA, CDR2 YNFKEQ. Germline trimming cut 0 bases from V and 4 bases from J; bases unmatched to any gene: 7. CDR3 sequence (DNA): TGTGCCAGCAGCCAAGATTTGGCGGGAGGTAGAGAGACCCAGTACTTC. Protein: CASSQDLAGGRETQYF.

The rearrangement joins TRBV12-3 or TRBV12-4 to TRBJ2-1; 14 bases align to TRBD2. This CDR3 comprises 15 residues. Germline trimming cut 5 bases from V and 7 bases from J; bases unmatched to any gene: 4. The CDR3 nucleotides read TGTGCCAGCAGTCAGACTAGCGGGAGGGGAAATGAGCAGTTCTTC. Amino acid sequence: CASSQTSGRGNEQFF.

This clonotype showed up many times. This chain connects TRBV3-1 to TRBJ2-7; 9 bases fit TRBD1. Germline values: CDR1 LGHDT, CDR2 YNNKEL (reference sequence). The CDR3 contains 16 residues. V shed 4 bases and J 6 bases; nucleotides not matched to a gene: 13. Here the CDR3 DNA reads TGTGCCAGCAGCCCAGCCCCGGGACAGGGAAGTCGCGAGCAGTACTTC. Translation: CASSPAPGQGSREQYF.

This clonotype was detected many times. This chain joins TRBV2 and TRBJ2-7; 11 nucleotides align to TRBD2. V lost 6 bases and J lost 5; bases outside the gene matches: 6. Germline-derived CDR1 and CDR2 are SNHLY and FYNNEI. The CDR3 totals 14 residues. This CDR3 is CASSLTSGTDEQYF. The CDR3 DNA reads as TGTGCCAGCAGCCTGACTAGCGGGACGGACGAGCAGTACTTC. Full variable domain (rest looked up from reference TRBV2 and TRBJ2-7): EPEVTQTPSHQVTQMGQEVILRCVPISNHLYFYWYRQILGQKVEFLVSFYNNEISEKSEIFDDQFSVERPDGSNFTLKIRSTKLEDSAMYFCASSLTSGTDEQYFGPGTRLTVT.